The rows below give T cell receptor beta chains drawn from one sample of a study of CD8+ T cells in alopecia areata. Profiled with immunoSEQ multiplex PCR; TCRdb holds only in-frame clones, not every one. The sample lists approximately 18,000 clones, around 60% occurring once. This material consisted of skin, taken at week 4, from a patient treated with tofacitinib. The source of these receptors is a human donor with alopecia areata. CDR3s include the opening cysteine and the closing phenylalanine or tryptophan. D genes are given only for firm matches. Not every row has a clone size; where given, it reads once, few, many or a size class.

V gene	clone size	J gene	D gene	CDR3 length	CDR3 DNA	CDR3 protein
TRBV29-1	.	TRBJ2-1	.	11	TGCAGCGTGCCAGATTACAATGAGCAGTTCTTC	CSVPDYNEQFF
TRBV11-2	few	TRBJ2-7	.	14	TGTGCCAGCAGTGAAACGGGGCTCATCTACGAGCAGTACTTC	CASSETGLIYEQYF
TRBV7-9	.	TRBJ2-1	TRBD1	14	TGTGCCAGCAGCGAAGGGACAGGGGTGGATGAGCAGTTCTTC	CASSEGTGVDEQFF
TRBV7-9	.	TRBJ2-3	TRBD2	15	TGTGCCAGCAGCTTGCGGCGGGAGAACACAGATACGCAGTATTTT	CASSLRRENTDTQYF
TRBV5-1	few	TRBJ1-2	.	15	TGCGCCAGCAGATCCCTGGGGCAGGGAGGTGATGGCTACACCTTC	CASRSLGQGGDGYTF
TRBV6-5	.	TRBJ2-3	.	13	TGTGCCAGCAGCTCTACATTCACAGATACGCAGTATTTT	CASSSTFTDTQYF
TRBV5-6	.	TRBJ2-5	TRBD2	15	TGTGCCAGCAGCAAGACTAGCGGGGTCCAAGAGACCCAGTACTTC	CASSKTSGVQETQYF
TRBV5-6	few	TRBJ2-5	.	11	TGTGCCAGCAGCTTGAAAGAGACCCAGTACTTC	CASSLKETQYF
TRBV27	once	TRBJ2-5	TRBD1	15	TGTGCCAGCAGTTGGGACAGGGGGTACCAAGAGACCCAGTACTTC	CASSWDRGYQETQYF
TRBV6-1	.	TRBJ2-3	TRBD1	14	TGTGCCAGCAGTAGGGGACAGGGAATAGATACGCAGTATTTT	CASSRGQGIDTQYF
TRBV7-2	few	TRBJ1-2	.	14	TGTGCCAGCAGCTTAGGAGGGACCATCTATGGCTACACCTTC	CASSLGGTIYGYTF
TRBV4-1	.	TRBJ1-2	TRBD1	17	TGCGCCAGCAGCCATCGACTCTGCGGGACAGCTAACTATGGCTACACCTTC	CASSHRLCGTANYGYTF
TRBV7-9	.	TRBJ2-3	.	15	TGTGCCAGCAGCTTAGTCCCAGGCGCAGATGGTACGCAGTATTTT	CASSLVPGADGTQYF
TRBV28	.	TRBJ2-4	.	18	TGTGCCAGCAGTCCAACCCCCGGGACATGGCTAGCCAAAAACATTCAGTACTTC	CASSPTPGTWLAKNIQYF
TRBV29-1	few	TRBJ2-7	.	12	TGCAGCGTCATAGCGGACTCCTACGAGCAGTACTTC	CSVIADSYEQYF
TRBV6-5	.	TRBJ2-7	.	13	TGTGCCAGCAGACAGGGTGAGACCTACGAGCAGTACTTC	CASRQGETYEQYF
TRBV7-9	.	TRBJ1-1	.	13	TGTGCCAGCCGTCCAGGCGGGCCCACTGAAGCTTTCTTT	CASRPGGPTEAFF
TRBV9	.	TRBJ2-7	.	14	TGTGCCAGCAGCGTAACGGGGAATACCTACGAGCAGTACTTC	CASSVTGNTYEQYF
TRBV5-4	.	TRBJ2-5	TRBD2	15	TGTGCCAGCAGCTTGGCTCGGGGGGGAGGGGAGACCCAGTACTTC	CASSLARGGGETQYF
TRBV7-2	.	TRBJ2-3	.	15	TGTGCCAGCAGCCTTGTGGGGGGCTGGGCAGATACGCAGTATTTT	CASSLVGGWADTQYF
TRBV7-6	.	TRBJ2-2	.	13	TGTGCCAGCAGCTTAGGACAATTCGGGGAGCTGTTTTTT	CASSLGQFGELFF
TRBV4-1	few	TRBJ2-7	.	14	TGTGCCAGCAGCCAAGTACAGGGCGTGGGCGAGCAGTACTTC	CASSQVQGVGEQYF
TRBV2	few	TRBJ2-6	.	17	TGTGCCAGCAGCGAGGCCGGGGGCTATTCTGGGGCCAACGTCCTGACTTTC	CASSEAGGYSGANVLTF
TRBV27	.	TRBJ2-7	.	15	TGTGCCAGCAGTTTATTCGGGGAGAGCTCCTACGAGCAGTACTTC	CASSLFGESSYEQYF
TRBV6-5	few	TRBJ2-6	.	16	TGTGCCAGCAGTTACCTAGACATGTTCGGGGCCAACGTCCTGACTTTC	CASSYLDMFGANVLTF
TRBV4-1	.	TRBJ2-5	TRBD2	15	TGCGCCAGCAGCCAAGGGGAGGGGCAGTGGGAGACCCAGTACTTC	CASSQGEGQWETQYF
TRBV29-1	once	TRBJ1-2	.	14	TGCAGCGGAATCAAAGACAGCGCTAACTATGGCTACACCTTC	CSGIKDSANYGYTF
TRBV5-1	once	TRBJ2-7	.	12	TGCGCCAGCAGCCCGGGAGTCTACGAGCAGTACTTC	CASSPGVYEQYF
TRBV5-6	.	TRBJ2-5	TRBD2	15	TGTGCCAGCAGCCAAGTAGCGGGCAAGCAAGAGACCCAGTACTTC	CASSQVAGKQETQYF
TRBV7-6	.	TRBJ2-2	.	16	TGTGCCAGCAGCCCGGCCCGGGAGACGAACACCGGGGAGCTGTTTTTT	CASSPARETNTGELFF
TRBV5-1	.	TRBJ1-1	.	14	TGCGCCAGCAGCTTGGTATTAGGGGACACTGAAGCTTTCTTT	CASSLVLGDTEAFF
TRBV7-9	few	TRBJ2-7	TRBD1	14	TGTGCCAGCAGACGGACAGGAACCTCCTACGAGCAGTACTTC	CASRRTGTSYEQYF
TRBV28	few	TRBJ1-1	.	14	TGTGCCAGTAGATACCGGCGTTTGAACACTGAAGCTTTCTTT	CASRYRRLNTEAFF
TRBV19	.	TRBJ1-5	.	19	TGTGCCAGTAGTACCCCCCCTGGACAGCATCTTTATAGCAATCAGCCCCAGCATTTT	CASSTPPGQHLYSNQPQHF
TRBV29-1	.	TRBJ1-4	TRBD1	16	TGCAGCGTTGAAGATATTGTCGGGACAGGGGATGAAAAACTGTTTTTT	CSVEDIVGTGDEKLFF
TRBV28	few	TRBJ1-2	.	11	TGTGCCAGCAGGTCGTCTACGGGCTACACCTTC	CASRSSTGYTF
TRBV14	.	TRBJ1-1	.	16	TGTGCCAGCAGCCAATATATTGGACAGACGAACACTGAAGCTTTCTTT	CASSQYIGQTNTEAFF
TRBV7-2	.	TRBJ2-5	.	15	TGTGCCAGCACCCCCGGACAGCTCATCCAAGAGACCCAGTACTTC	CASTPGQLIQETQYF
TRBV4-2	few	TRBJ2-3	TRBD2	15	TGTGCCAGCAGCCAAGGCGGGGGTGCTTCAGATACGCAGTATTTT	CASSQGGGASDTQYF
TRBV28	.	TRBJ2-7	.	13	TGTGCCAGCAGCCGGGACCGACCGTACGAGCAGTACTTC	CASSRDRPYEQYF
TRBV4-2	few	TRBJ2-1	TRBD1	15	TGTGCCAGCACCCACAGGGGAAGCTCCTACAATGAGCAGTTCTTC	CASTHRGSSYNEQFF
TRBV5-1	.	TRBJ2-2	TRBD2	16	TGCGCCAGCAGCTCCGCAGACATAGCGGGCAAAGCAGAGCTGTTTTTT	CASSSADIAGKAELFF
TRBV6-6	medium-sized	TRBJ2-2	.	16	TGTGCCAGCAGTTACTCCCAAGGGGGAAACACCGGGGAGCTGTTTTTT	CASSYSQGGNTGELFF
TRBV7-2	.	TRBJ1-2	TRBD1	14	TGTGCCAGCAGCTTAGGGAACAGGGGCTATGGCTACACCTTC	CASSLGNRGYGYTF
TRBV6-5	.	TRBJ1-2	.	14	TGTGCCAGCAGTTCCACTCAGGAGCGTTATGGCTACACCTTC	CASSSTQERYGYTF
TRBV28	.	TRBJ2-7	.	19	TGTGCCAGCAGTTTCTTCCTCGGTTCGGGGGCAACCACCTCCTACGAGCAGTACTTC	CASSFFLGSGATTSYEQYF
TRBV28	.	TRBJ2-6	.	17	TGTGCCAGCAGTTTAATGGGATCTTACTCTGGGGCCAACGTCCTGACTTTC	CASSLMGSYSGANVLTF
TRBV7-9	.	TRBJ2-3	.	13	TGTGCCAGCAGCTTAGTAGGGTCAGATACGCAGTATTTT	CASSLVGSDTQYF
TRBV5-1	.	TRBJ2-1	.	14	TGCGCCAGCGGAGGGGGTGGGAACTACAATGAGCAGTTCTTC	CASGGGGNYNEQFF
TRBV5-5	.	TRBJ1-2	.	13	TGTGCCAGCAGCTTCGGAGGGGTTGAGAGCTACACCTTC	CASSFGGVESYTF
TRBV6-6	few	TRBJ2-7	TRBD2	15	TGTGCCAGCAGTTACCGGCGGGGGGGCTCCTACGAGCAGTACTTC	CASSYRRGGSYEQYF
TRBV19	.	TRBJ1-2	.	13	TGTGCCAGCAAATCGGACGGACCCTATGGCTACACCTTC	CASKSDGPYGYTF
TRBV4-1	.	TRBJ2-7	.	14	TGCGCCAGCAGCCAAGGAGATTCGGGGTACGAGCAGTACTTC	CASSQGDSGYEQYF
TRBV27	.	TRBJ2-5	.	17	TGTGCCAGCAGTTTAAGCGGACCGCAATACCCTGAAGAGACCCAGTACTTC	CASSLSGPQYPEETQYF
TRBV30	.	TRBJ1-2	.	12	TGTGCTTACAGATACACCGGGGGCGACTACACCTTC	CAYRYTGGDYTF